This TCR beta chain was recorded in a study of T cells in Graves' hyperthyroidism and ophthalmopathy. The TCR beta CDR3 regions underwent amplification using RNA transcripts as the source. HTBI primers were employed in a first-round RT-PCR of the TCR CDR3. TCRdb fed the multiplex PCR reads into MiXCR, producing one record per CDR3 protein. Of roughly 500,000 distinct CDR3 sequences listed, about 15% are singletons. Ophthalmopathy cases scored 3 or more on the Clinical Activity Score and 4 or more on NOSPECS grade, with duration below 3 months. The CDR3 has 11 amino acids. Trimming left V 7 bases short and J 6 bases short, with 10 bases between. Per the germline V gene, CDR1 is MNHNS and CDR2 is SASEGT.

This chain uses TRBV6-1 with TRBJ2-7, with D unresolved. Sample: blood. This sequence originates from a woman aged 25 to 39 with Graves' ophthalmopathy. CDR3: CASIVRTEQYF. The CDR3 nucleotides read TGTGCCAGCATCGTCCGGACCGAGCAGTACTTC.